These 6 T cell receptor beta chains originate from one sample sequenced in a study of blood T cell repertoires in COVID-19. Using immunoSEQ multiplex PCR, the repertoire was profiled, and TCRdb retains in-frame clones only, with some absent. Of under 450,000 clones in the sample, roughly four fifths were seen once. Sample: PBMCs or T cells enriched from blood (not recorded which). The receptors originated from a woman in her forties or fifties who had recovered from COVID-19.

The V call is TRBV5-1, the J call TRBJ1-4; TRBD1 matches at 7 bases. Trimming cost V 3 bases and J 11 bases; bases outside gene matches: 7. Germline values: CDR1 SGHRS, CDR2 YFSETQ. The CDR3 contains 13 residues. The CDR3 region is CASSWGQLEKLFF. CDR3 in DNA: TGCGCCAGCAGCTGGGGACAGTTGGAGAAACTGTTTTTT.

V gene TRBV4-3 combines with J gene TRBJ2-1; no clear D. Trimming shortened V by 4 bases and J by 0 bases, and 10 bases separated the two germline ends. CDR3 length: 15 amino acids. CDR1 and CDR2 (germline): LGHNA, YSLEER. The CDR3 is CASSRVESSYNEQFF. CDR3 coding DNA: TGCGCCAGCAGCCGAGTAGAGAGCTCCTACAATGAGCAGTTCTTC.

CDR3 DNA: TGTGCCAGCAAGGTCGGCCAGGGGATCGTAGCTAACTATGGCTACACCTTC. This sequence encodes CASKVGQGIVANYGYTF. The rearrangement uses TRBV28 and TRBJ1-2, with D perhaps TRBD1 (6 bases). Germline assignment: CDR1 MDHEN and CDR2 SYDVKM. The CDR3 is made up of 17 amino acids. Trimming removed 7 bases from V and 0 bases from J, with 21 bases in between.

This chain connects TRBV2 to TRBJ1-5; TRBD1 is a possible D gene (6 bases). Per the germline V gene, CDR1 is SNHLY and CDR2 is FYNNEI. The CDR3 has 14 residues. The V end lost 6 bases, the J end lost 4 bases, and 13 bases lay between the germline ends. CDR3 sequence (DNA): TGTGCCAGCAGCGCGGACAGCATTAATCAGCCCCAGCATTTT. Protein product: CASSADSINQPQHF.

This clone was detected only once. V is TRBV5-1 and J is TRBJ1-1; no reliable D call. V gave up 3 bases and J gave up 4 bases, with 16 bases separating them. This CDR3 comprises 15 residues. Germline-derived CDR1 and CDR2 are SGHRS and YFSETQ. The CDR3 protein is CASSSNPRLGTEAFF. DNA of the CDR3: TGCGCCAGCAGCTCTAATCCCCGGCTAGGCACTGAAGCTTTCTTT.

The chain joins TRBV29-1 to TRBJ1-2; perhaps TRBD1 as D (6 bases). This CDR3 comprises 13 residues. Germline V gene data show CDR1 as SQVTM and CDR2 as ANQGSEA. The germline V and J ends were trimmed by 3 bases and 6 bases, with 14 bases remaining between them. The chain's CDR3 is CSVEAGAAHGYTF. The CDR3 nucleotides read TGCAGCGTTGAGGCGGGGGCTGCTCATGGCTACACCTTC.